This TCR beta chain comes out of a study of T cells in Graves' hyperthyroidism and ophthalmopathy. Template material for amplifying TCR beta CDR3 regions consisted of RNA transcripts. The TCR CDR3 was amplified in a first-round RT-PCR using the HTBI primer set. TCRdb analysed the multiplex PCR reads with MiXCR anew, one entry per CDR3 protein. The sample includes 500,000 to 750,000 distinct CDR3 sequences, around 45% seen only once; the top ten take more than 7%. Study findings and constraints: Before onset, by a median of about seven months, the model predicted ophthalmopathy.

CDR3 length equals 16 residues. The germline CDR1 and CDR2 sequences are LNHNV and YYDKDF (reference sequence). V was clipped by 3 bases and J by 4 bases, with 19 bases between them. Thyroid ultrasound and orbital computed tomography, with clinical symptoms and serum thyroxine and TRAb, informed diagnoses. The sample holds many counts of this clonotype. Antigen specificity is unknown. The J gene is TRBJ2-7, the V gene TRBV15; D gene uncertain. This receptor was obtained from a young woman with Graves' hyperthyroidism. The sequencing input was peripheral blood or thyroid tissue (not recorded which). The CDR3 protein is CATSRAGGGSGYEQYF. CDR3 nucleotide sequence: TGTGCCACCAGCAGGGCCGGTGGCGGCTCTGGGTACGAGCAGTACTTC. The complete variable domain, with remaining parts taken from reference TRBV15 and TRBJ2-7, reads DAMVIQNPRYQVTQFGKPVTLSCSQTLNHNVMYWYQQKSSQAPKLLFHYYDKDFNNEADTPDNFQSRRPNTSFCFLDIRSPGLGDTAMYLCATSRAGGGSGYEQYFGPGTRLTVT.